Shown below are 20 T cell receptor beta chains from a single sample sequenced in a study of T cells in Graves' hyperthyroidism and ophthalmopathy (dated by TCRdb to 2018 to 2020). Library preparation used multiplex PCR. Sequencing took place on an Illumina HiSeq 2000. Amplification of TCR beta CDR3 regions was carried out from RNA transcripts. A first-round RT-PCR of the TCR CDR3 used the HTBI primer set with the Qiagen OneStep RT-PCR kit. The raw public reads went through TCRdb reprocessing: fastp at Q25, MiXCR clone calling, in-frame beta chains kept. Rows merge per CDR3 protein into single entries with the most common DNA and genes. The sample table lists about 520,000 distinct CDR3 sequences, roughly a quarter of them with a count of one. The ten largest clones take up 11% of the sample. What was sequenced was blood. The receptors derive from a woman in her twenties or thirties with Graves' ophthalmopathy.

This clonotype was seen many times. The chain carries TRBV27 and TRBJ1-2; 7 bases are a match to TRBD1. The CDR3 loop spans 13 amino acids. Germline CDR1 MNHEY, CDR2 SMNVEV (reference sequence). Germline trimming cut 6 bases from V and 7 bases from J; bases unmatched to any gene: 8. The CDR3 coding sequence is TGTGCCAGCAGGGAGGACAGGATTGGTGGCTACACCTTC. The encoded protein is CASREDRIGGYTF.

This clonotype was picked up many times. This chain joins TRBV28 and TRBJ1-5, with D maybe TRBD1 (6 bases). Germline V lookup: CDR1 MDHEN, CDR2 SYDVKM. V lost 5 bases and J 2 bases, leaving 22 bases between the germline ends. The CDR3 length is 18 residues. For the CDR3, the DNA is TGTGCCAGCAGTATTGAGAGATGGGGGGCGCCTGGCAATCAGCCCCAGCATTTT. Its protein is CASSIERWGAPGNQPQHF.

This sequence joins TRBV2 and TRBJ2-2; D is perhaps TRBD2 (5 bases). This CDR3 is 14 amino acids long. Germline assignment: CDR1 SNHLY and CDR2 FYNNEI. The ends were cut back, 5 bases at V and 8 bases at J, with 15 bases in the middle. The DNA for the CDR3 is TGTGCCAGCAGTCCTCGGGAAGTTTCGGGGGAGCTGTTTTTT. It translates to CASSPREVSGELFF.

This clonotype showed up many times. This chain connects TRBV6-1 to TRBJ2-7; D may correspond to TRBD1 or TRBD2 (5 bases each). Trimming shortened V by 8 bases and J by 6 bases, and 14 bases separated the two germline ends. The germline V gene encodes CDR1 MNHNS and CDR2 SASEGT. The CDR3 totals 12 residues. Written as DNA, the CDR3 is TGTGCCAGCGGGACCCCTTTTCTCGAGCAGTACTTC. The encoded protein is CASGTPFLEQYF.

This clonotype was observed many times. This sequence joins TRBV6-5 and TRBJ2-7; the match to TRBD2 covers 10 bases. CDR3 length equals 16 residues. CDR1 and CDR2 (germline): MNHEY, SVGAGI. J lost 3 bases, V lost 0 bases, and 5 bases had no gene match. The CDR3 nucleotides are TGTGCCAGCAGTTACTCGGCTAGCGGGGGTAACTACGAGCAGTACTTC. It codes for CASSYSASGGNYEQYF.

This clonotype was found once. The rearrangement joins TRBV28 to TRBJ2-7; 11 nucleotides line up with TRBD1. V shed 5 bases, J shed 7 bases, and the junction held 13 bases outside the gene matches. This CDR3 has 16 residues. The germline gives CDR1 MDHEN, CDR2 SYDVKM. DNA for the CDR3: TGTGCCAGCAGTCCCCCAGGGACAGGGGGAGTCTGGGAGCAGTACTTC. Its translation: CASSPPGTGGVWEQYF.

Many counts were recorded for this clonotype. V is TRBV4-1 and J is TRBJ2-5; D call uncertain. Germline V CDR1 and CDR2: MGHRA, YSYEKL. There are 17 residues in the CDR3. Trimming took off 0 bases at V and 2 bases at J, with 16 bases between the two ends. Here the CDR3 reads CASSQDVMTWGQETQYF. Written as DNA, the CDR3 is TGCGCCAGCAGCCAAGATGTGATGACCTGGGGACAAGAGACCCAGTACTTC.

This clonotype came up many times. The chain recombines TRBV2 with TRBJ1-1; D is possibly TRBD1 (5 bases). This CDR3 region has 13 residues. Trimming cost V 11 bases and J 3 bases, with 16 bases left between them. Germline V gives CDR1 SNHLY, CDR2 FYNNEI. CDR3 coding DNA: TGTGCCCCCAGGGAAGGGTCGGACACTGAAGCTTTCTTT. It specifies CAPREGSDTEAFF.

The chain employs TRBV13 and TRBJ1-1, with D possibly TRBD1 on 5 matching bases. V lost 7 bases and J 3 bases, leaving 15 bases between the germline ends. Per the germline V gene, CDR1 is PRHDT and CDR2 is FYEKMQ (reference sequence). The CDR3 sequence is 14 residues long. This chain's CDR3 is CASIPRQPHTEAFF. For the CDR3, the DNA is TGTGCCAGCATCCCCCGACAGCCGCACACTGAAGCTTTCTTT.

This clonotype has a count of ten or more. The V and J genes are TRBV6-1 and TRBJ1-2, with D unresolved. The germline V gene encodes CDR1 MNHNS and CDR2 SASEGT. The germline V and J ends were trimmed by 8 bases and 4 bases, with 8 bases remaining between them. The length of the CDR3 is 11 residues. The CDR3 protein is CASGAFYGYTF. The CDR3 DNA sequence: TGTGCCAGCGGTGCTTTCTATGGCTACACCTTC.

This clonotype was counted ten times or more. V gene TRBV7-9 combines with J gene TRBJ2-5; unclear D gene. V shed 4 bases and J shed 5 bases, with 14 bases lying between them. CDR3 length equals 14 residues. Germline assignment: CDR1 SEHNR and CDR2 FQNEAQ (reference sequence). DNA of the CDR3: TGTGCCAGCAGCTCTACCAGTGGGCAGGAGACCCAGTACTTC. Encoded protein: CASSSTSGQETQYF.

This clonotype turned up a few times. The chain links TRBV9 to TRBJ1-6; tentatively, D is TRBD1 (5 bases). The V gene lost 0 bases and the J gene lost 7 bases, with 11 bases spanning the gap. The CDR3 is 15 residues long. Per the germline V gene, CDR1 is SGDLS and CDR2 is YYNGEE. In nucleotides, the CDR3 is TGTGCCAGCAGCGTAGGGGGGGTGGGAAATTCACCCCTCCACTTT. Protein sequence: CASSVGGVGNSPLHF.

The chain recombines TRBV2 with TRBJ1-3; 8 bases fit TRBD1. J was trimmed by 0 bases and V by 6 bases; bases with no gene match: 7. The CDR3 covers 16 residues. The germline V gene has CDR1 SNHLY and CDR2 FYNNEI. CDR3 DNA sequence: TGTGCCAGCAGCCGACAGGGGAGGAGCTCTGGAAACACCATATATTTT. Translated: CASSRQGRSSGNTIYF.

Remarks on this clonotype: This sequence may be a read error, since a much larger clone differs from it by one base. The chain recombines TRBV28 with TRBJ2-7; D unresolved. V lost 3 bases and J 7 bases, leaving 7 bases between the germline ends. Germline CDR1 MDHEN, CDR2 SYDVKM. The CDR3 contains 11 residues. CDR3: CASSFGKEQYF. The CDR3 DNA sequence: TGTGCCAGCAGTTTCGGAAAAGAGCAGTACTTC.

V is TRBV29-1 and J is TRBJ1-1, with D perhaps matching TRBD1 (5 bases). V was clipped by 6 bases and J by 8 bases, with 13 bases between them. The CDR3 is made up of 11 amino acids. Per the germline V gene, CDR1 is SQVTM and CDR2 is ANQGSEA. DNA of the CDR3: TGCAGCGTACTTACAGGCCGCGAAGCTTTCTTT. Amino acids: CSVLTGREAFF.

A few counts support this clonotype. This rearrangement joins TRBV29-1 to TRBJ1-1; tentatively, D is TRBD1 (5 bases). This CDR3 comprises 15 residues. The germline V gene encodes CDR1 SQVTM and CDR2 ANQGSEA. V was clipped by 4 bases and J by 5 bases, with 20 bases between them. CDR3 sequence reads: CSVGGGGGLETEAFF. In nucleotides, the CDR3 is TGCAGCGTTGGGGGGGGAGGAGGGTTGGAGACTGAAGCTTTCTTT.

V and J are TRBV20-1 and TRBJ1-2; D remains ambiguous. V dropped 8 bases and J dropped 4 bases, with 8 bases sitting between them. The CDR3 has 10 amino acids. The germline CDR1 and CDR2 sequences are DFQATT and SNEGSKA (reference sequence). CDR3 coding DNA: TGCAGTCCACAAAGCTATGGCTACACCTTC. Translation: CSPQSYGYTF.

This clonotype came up a few times. The gene calls are TRBV12-3 or TRBV12-4 and TRBJ1-1, with D unclear. The CDR3 contains 12 residues. Trimming pared 6 bases from V and 11 bases from J, leaving 16 bases between. CDR3 in amino acids: CASSPTVGHAFF. DNA for the CDR3: TGTGCCAGCAGCCCTACGGTTGGCCACGCTTTCTTT.

Many counts were recorded for this clonotype. The rearrangement uses TRBV15 and TRBJ1-2; D remains unclear. Trimming removed 0 bases from V and 3 bases from J, with 5 bases in between. The CDR3 contains 13 residues. Germline CDR1 LNHNV, CDR2 YYDKDF (reference sequence). CDR3 residues: CATSRERYYGYTF. CDR3 nucleotide sequence: TGTGCCACCAGCAGAGAACGGTACTATGGCTACACCTTC. Based on the CDR3 plus reference TRBV15 and TRBJ1-2, the full variable domain is DAMVIQNPRYQVTQFGKPVTLSCSQTLNHNVMYWYQQKSSQAPKLLFHYYDKDFNNEADTPDNFQSRRPNTSFCFLDIRSPGLGDTAMYLCATSRERYYGYTFGSGTRLTVV.

This clonotype was seen ten or more times. This chain links TRBV6-2 or TRBV6-3 with TRBJ2-7; TRBD1 matches at 7 bases. Germline-derived CDR1 and CDR2 are MNHEY and SVGEGT. J was trimmed by 2 bases and V by 8 bases; bases with no gene match: 3. The CDR3 is made up of 12 amino acids. The CDR3 coding sequence is TGTGCCAGCGGGGACAGCCCCTACGAGCAGTACTTC. Its protein is CASGDSPYEQYF.